This T cell receptor (beta chain) originates from a study of blood T cells in healthy people across ages (dated by TCRdb to the mid-2010s). Regarding the study in general: In model experiments, roughly one uniquely barcoded TCR beta cDNA molecule per two T cells was captured by template switching. For two donors (one aged 18 to 29 and one aged 80 or older), the study analyzed two additional independent replicas of 1 million unique cDNA reads from the same blood draw. Donors of different ages were randomly distributed across sequencing lanes to avoid experimental bias. Four age groups were formed from the donors: young (average approximately 15 years), middle-aged (approximately 40), aged (roughly 59) and long-lived (about 80). The study measured age-related changes in TCR beta repertoire diversity using deep sequencing normalized with unique cDNA molecular identifiers. Broad study findings and their caveats: As age increased, observed TCR beta diversity per million T cells dropped in a roughly linear way, and a significant reduction was already evident by age 40. Compared with the aged group, more naive CD4+ T cells, fewer expanded clones and increased TCR diversity were shown by the long-lived group, suggesting age selection. Estimates of total diversity from one million sequenced T cells were regarded as lower bounds and underestimates. Because the CMV infection status of the donors was unknown, age-related changes in expanded clonotypes may potentially have been confounded. Because profiling used bulk unsorted PBMCs, naive and antigen-experienced compartments could not be compared conclusively. There was a strong correlation between observed TCR beta diversity and the percentage of naive T cells measured by flow cytometry.

About this clonotype itself: Its antigen has not been determined. Base-call qualities are not available, and no considerably larger clone is one nucleotide away.

Systemically healthy Caucasian individuals from Russia, 39 in total and aged about 6 to 90 years, were included as donors. Ten milliliters of peripheral blood were drawn from each donor into EDTA-treated Vacutainer tubes. Ficoll-Paque density-gradient centrifugation was used to isolate PBMCs, with at least 6.5 million per sample. Total RNA, at least 6 micrograms per sample, was extracted from PBMCs with Trizol reagent. Naive CD45RAhigh/CD27high T cell percentages were measured by flow cytometry on a PBMC aliquot from every donor. Library creation used 5' RACE. Instrument on record: Illumina HiSeq 2500. The second PCR ran for roughly 7 to 11 cycles and used a J-beta primer mix along with a sample-barcoded 5' primer. A unique molecular identifier was introduced onto each TCR beta cDNA molecule by a template-switch 5' adaptor carrying 12 random nucleotides. Each sample yielded at least 2.5 million CDR3-containing paired-end reads. First-strand cDNA synthesis was performed from all RNA using the Mint cDNA synthesis kit, with priming by a TRBC-specific oligonucleotide. Following uracil-DNA glycosylase treatment, a first 18-cycle PCR with universal primers M1SS and BC2_uni_R was performed on all cDNA. The authors' pipeline ran thus. Normalization of each sample was performed by random selection of 1 million high-quality reads, each carrying a distinct molecular identifier. Reads with shared molecular identifiers were discarded instead of being binned into consensus sequences. MiTCR, with a Q25 quality threshold and the strictest error-elimination algorithm, was used for CDR3 identification, clonotype clustering and error correction. Lower-bound total TCR beta diversity was estimated with a nonparametric unseen species model using Euler transformation. TCRdb trimmed the raw reads at Q25, called clones with MiXCR and kept productive beta chains. All rows with the same CDR3 protein become a single entry with the most common DNA and genes. None of the V and J calls come from the authors' own analysis; TCRdb made them. The sample table records roughly 800,000 distinct CDR3 sequences; nearly 60% of these occur just once. The top ten clonotypes cover about 20% of the sample.

The receptor's source is a man aged 25-45 years in good health. The sequenced sample was blood.

The CDR3 sequence is CSGRPTSGRLLDNEQYF. The nucleotides are TGCAGCGGCCGCCCGACTAGCGGGAGACTGCTCGACAATGAGCAGTACTTC. Rearrangement joined TRBV29-1 to TRBJ2-5; 12 junctional bases match TRBD2. CDR1 and CDR2, looked up from the germline V gene, are SQVTM and ANQGSEA. V is pruned by 7 bases and J by 11 bases, leaving 23 bases of the junction without a gene match. The cysteine opens and the phenylalanine closes a CDR3 of 17 amino acids. The kept DNA is CDR3 alone, 51 bases in frame from the first base.